This T cell receptor beta chain was recorded in a study of T cells in Graves' hyperthyroidism and ophthalmopathy. From germline, CDR1 is LNHDA and CDR2 SQIVND (reference sequence). This CDR3 comprises 14 residues. Trimming removed 6 bases at V and 4 bases at J, with 15 bases between. This clonotype was counted at least ten times. RNA transcripts served as the template for amplifying TCR beta CDR3 regions. The HTBI primer set served for first-round RT-PCR of the TCR CDR3. From the multiplex PCR reads, TCRdb called clonotypes with MiXCR, one entry per CDR3 protein. The table shows 450,000 to 700,000 distinct CDR3 sequences, with 46% occurring only once.

This chain joins TRBV19 and TRBJ1-1, with D possibly matching TRBD1 (5 bases). The clonotype was recovered from a woman between 18 and 29 years old with Graves' hyperthyroidism. Sequencing used peripheral blood or thyroid tissue (not recorded which). CDR3 sequence reads: CASRALGGTTEAFF. CDR3 in DNA: TGTGCCAGTAGGGCCCTAGGAGGGACCACTGAAGCTTTCTTT.